Listed here are 17 T cell receptor beta chains from one sample, sequenced in a study of CD8 T cells in ankylosing spondylitis. TCRdb independently ran MiXCR on the 5' RACE reads; one entry per CDR3 protein. Among some 130,000 distinct CDR3 sequences listed, about 7.3% were seen once. Sequenced input: blood, either unsorted or a sorted T cell fraction (not recorded which). The receptors were gathered from a female donor with ankylosing spondylitis or in good health (not recorded which).

This clonotype was observed at least ten times. The chain links TRBV7-8 to TRBJ2-1; 7 nucleotides line up with TRBD2. The CDR3 sequence is 17 residues long. V was pared by 2 bases and J by 9 bases, with 16 bases of the junction left unmatched. Germline V CDR1 and CDR2: SGHVS, FQNEAQ. The CDR3 protein is CASSLYLGGGLIVEQFF. For the CDR3, the DNA is TGTGCCAGCAGCTTATATCTGGGCGGGGGTTTAATTGTTGAGCAGTTCTTC.

This clonotype was seen ten or more times. The chain is built from TRBV20-1 and TRBJ2-1; possibly TRBD2 for D (5 bases). CDR1 and CDR2 (germline): DFQATT, SNEGSKA (reference sequence). The CDR3 is 12 amino acids. V lost 4 bases and J 8 bases, leaving 12 bases between the germline ends. CDR3 sequence reads: CSAMRTWDEQFF. CDR3 nucleotide sequence: TGCAGTGCTATGAGGACTTGGGATGAGCAGTTCTTC.

The sample holds many counts of this clonotype. V usage is TRBV5-1 and J usage is TRBJ2-1; no firm D call. The germline gives CDR1 SGHRS, CDR2 YFSETQ. V lost 1 base, J lost 0 bases, and 11 bases lay in between. The CDR3 extends over 16 amino acids. In DNA form, the CDR3 reads TGCGCCAGCAGCTTGTGGGCAGGTCCCTCCTACAATGAGCAGTTCTTC. Amino acid sequence: CASSLWAGPSYNEQFF. The full variable domain, its missing parts supplied by reference TRBV5-1 and TRBJ2-1, is KAGVTQTPRYLIKTRGQQVTLSCSPISGHRSVSWYQQTPGQGLQFLFEYFSETQRNKGNFPGRFSGRQFSNSRSEMNVSTLELGDSALYLCASSLWAGPSYNEQFFGPGTRLTVL.

Notes on this clonotype: Just one base apart from a much larger clone, this may be a read error. The DNA is omitted, as the CDR3 cannot be located on it reliably, and the CDR3 follows TCRdb's listing. The chain couples TRBV6-1 to TRBJ1-2; the table's D call TRBD1 went unverified against the DNA. Germline loops: CDR1 MNHNS, CDR2 SASEGT. The CDR3 comprises 14 residues, both ends counted. The CDR3 protein is CATLGNLRGYGCTF.

This clonotype has a count of ten or more. The chain links TRBV3-1 to TRBJ2-7; D unclear. Germline V gives CDR1 LGHDT, CDR2 YNNKEL (reference sequence). V lost 2 bases to trimming and J lost 3 bases, with 5 bases between them. The CDR3 totals 12 residues. The CDR3 loop reads CASSQLSYEQYF. The CDR3 bases are TGTGCCAGCAGCCAACTCAGCTACGAGCAGTACTTC.

The chain links TRBV15 to TRBJ2-5; D is possibly TRBD1 (5 bases). This CDR3 has 14 amino acids. V lost 2 bases and J 4 bases, leaving 11 bases between the germline ends. Germline V gives CDR1 LNHNV, CDR2 YYDKDF (reference sequence). This chain's CDR3 is CATSRIIGVETQYF. CDR3 nucleotides: TGTGCCACCAGCAGAATCATAGGGGTAGAGACCCAGTACTTC.

This clonotype appeared many times. In DNA form, the CDR3 reads TGTGCCAGCAGCGTCACCCCGGGACACCGCAATCAGCCCCAGCATTTT. Residues: CASSVTPGHRNQPQHF. The chain links TRBV9 to TRBJ1-5, with D tentatively TRBD1 (6 bases). Per the germline V gene, CDR1 is SGDLS and CDR2 is YYNGEE. The CDR3 sequence is 16 residues long. The V end was cut by 2 bases, the J end by 2 bases, with 14 bases between.

This clonotype was detected ten times or more. This chain joins TRBV10-3 and TRBJ2-7; TRBD2 agrees at 8 bases. Germline V CDR1 and CDR2: ENHRY, SYGVKD. Germline trimming cut 4 bases from V and 0 bases from J; bases unmatched to any gene: 8. There are 16 residues in the CDR3. The CDR3 here is CAISASRGGTSYEQYF. The CDR3 nucleotides are TGTGCCATCAGTGCCTCTCGCGGGGGGACCTCCTACGAGCAGTACTTC.

This clonotype was counted many times. The gene calls are TRBV5-1 and TRBJ1-1; D is unclear. Germline loops: CDR1 SGHRS, CDR2 YFSETQ. The V gene lost 4 bases and the J gene lost 1 base, with 14 bases spanning the gap. The CDR3 consists of 15 residues. CDR3 DNA sequence: TGCGCCAGCAGCACCAGTGGACGGCAGAACACTGAAGCTTTCTTT. This sequence encodes CASSTSGRQNTEAFF.

This clonotype has at least ten counts. The V and J genes are TRBV5-1 and TRBJ1-5; 8 positions match TRBD1. The CDR3 consists of 15 residues. From germline, CDR1 is SGHRS and CDR2 YFSETQ. V shed 5 bases and J 7 bases; nucleotides not matched to a gene: 11. The CDR3 nucleotides are TGCGCCAGCAGTTTGACAGGGGTGCCAAGCCAGCCCCAGCATTTT. Translated: CASSLTGVPSQPQHF.

This clonotype came up many times. This chain joins TRBV7-2 and TRBJ2-5; D is perhaps TRBD2 (6 bases). With 7 bases removed from V and 5 bases from J, the gap between germline ends came to 17 bases. CDR1 is SGHTA, CDR2 FQGNSA, per germline. There are 14 residues in the CDR3. The CDR3 region has the DNA TGTGCCAGCAACCCGAGTGGAGGGGATGAGACCCAGTACTTC. Its protein product is CASNPSGGDETQYF.

This clonotype was recorded at least ten times. V usage is TRBV6-4 and J usage is TRBJ2-2; a weak D match, TRBD2 (5 bases). The CDR3 extends over 15 amino acids. V lost 3 bases to trimming and J lost 0 bases, with 8 bases between them. The germline CDR1 and CDR2 sequences are MRHNA and SNTAGT. CDR3 DNA: TGTGCCAGCAGTGAAGCCGGGACGAACACCGGGGAGCTGTTTTTT. As protein: CASSEAGTNTGELFF.

This clonotype came up many times. The chain carries TRBV6-2 or TRBV6-3 and TRBJ1-2; D may be TRBD1 (5 bases). The V end was cut by 6 bases, the J end by 1 base, with 15 bases between. The CDR3 is made up of 15 amino acids. Germline V CDR1 and CDR2: MNHEY, SVGEGT. In DNA, the CDR3 is TGTGCCAGCAGCCTCGGGACCCGTCTTAACTATGGCTACACCTTC. Translating it yields CASSLGTRLNYGYTF.

This clonotype appeared many times. The chain has TRBV27 and TRBJ1-1; no clear D gene. Deletions cut 3 bases from V and 4 bases from J, with 6 bases between. CDR1 is MNHEY and CDR2 is SMNVEV in the germline V gene (reference sequence). The CDR3 has 12 amino acids. The CDR3 here is CASSFWGTEAFF. CDR3 bases: TGTGCCAGCAGTTTTTGGGGCACTGAAGCTTTCTTT.

This clonotype was recorded at least ten times. The rearrangement links TRBV5-6 to TRBJ1-2, with D perhaps matching TRBD1 (5 bases). The CDR3 is 13 amino acids. Germline CDR1 and CDR2: SGHDT and YYEEEE. V gave up 6 bases and J gave up 4 bases, with 13 bases separating them. The CDR3 is CASTSWGSYGYTF. The CDR3, as DNA: TGTGCCAGCACTTCCTGGGGGTCCTATGGCTACACCTTC.

This clonotype showed up many times. The chain links TRBV19 to TRBJ1-6, with D perhaps matching TRBD1 (6 bases). This CDR3 contains 12 residues. Looked up from germline, CDR1 is LNHDA and CDR2 is SQIVND (reference sequence). V was pared by 10 bases and J by 7 bases, with 11 bases between. This chain's CDR3 is CATRTDNSPLHF. The CDR3 coding sequence is TGTGCCACCCGGACAGACAATTCACCCCTCCACTTT. Filled out from reference TRBV19 and TRBJ1-6, the complete variable domain reads DGGITQSPKYLFRKEGQNVTLSCEQNLNHDAMYWYRQDPGQGLRLIYYSQIVNDFQKGDIAEGYSVSREKKESFPLTVTSAQKNPTAFYLCATRTDNSPLHFGNGTRLTVT.

This clonotype was detected ten times or more. V and J are TRBV12-3 or TRBV12-4 and TRBJ1-1; D perhaps matches TRBD1 (5 bases). This CDR3 region has 14 residues. Trimming removed 5 bases at V and 0 bases at J, with 10 bases between. The CDR3 DNA follows: TGTGCCAGCAGTCTGGGACGGATGAACACTGAAGCTTTCTTT. This sequence encodes CASSLGRMNTEAFF.